The entry below describes one TCR beta chain. What it binds is unknown. This entry comes from a study of shared clonotypes between healthy human individuals. Method: immunoSEQ multiplex PCR; TCRdb's copy keeps in-frame clones and lacks some. The repertoire includes some 1.4 million clones, more than 95% of them detected once, and over 1% sits in the top ten. Study-wide points: Naive subsets generally had larger estimated richness than memory subsets. The study found approximately 5% of naive CD4 clonotypes shared across four donors.

The receptor's source is a man between 25 and 39 years old in good health. Sequencing was performed on naive CD4+ T cells sorted from blood. Subset in this sample: CD45RA+ positively selected.

CDR3 protein: CASSPLSDTVSGNTIYF. CDR3 sequence (DNA): TGTGCCAGCTCACCACTGTCAGACACAGTCTCTGGAAACACCATATATTTT. The J gene is TRBJ1-3, the V gene TRBV18; unclear D gene. From germline, CDR1 is KGHSH and CDR2 LQKENI. V lost 1 base and J lost 0, with 13 bases in between. The CDR3 has 17 amino acids.